The next 16 T cell receptor beta chains were all read from a single sample in a study of T cell repertoires in cytomegalovirus infection (dated by TCRdb to between 2017 and 2020). Sequenced using an Illumina HiSeq 1500. The public reads were reprocessed in TCRdb via fastp at Q25 and MiXCR, keeping in-frame beta chains. Identical CDR3 proteins give one entry, which carries the most common genes and DNA. The sample profile shows some 400,000 distinct CDR3 sequences; approximately 18% of them were found once. The ten largest clones add up to 7.5% to 9.5% of the sample. Material for sequencing was PBMCs. These TCRs come from a human donor in good health (CMV status not recorded). Some clones in this sample may be carry-over from other donors' samples.

This clonotype was found a few times. This chain connects TRBV2 to TRBJ2-1; no clear D. The CDR3 sequence is 11 residues long. The germline gives CDR1 SNHLY, CDR2 FYNNEI. The V gene lost 2 bases and the J gene lost 8 bases, with 4 bases spanning the gap. DNA for the CDR3: TGTGCCAGCAGTGAATGGGATGAGCAGTTCTTC. Encoded protein: CASSEWDEQFF.

This clonotype has a count of ten or more. This chain connects TRBV7-9 to TRBJ2-1; D is undetermined. The CDR3 covers 16 residues. Germline V gene sequence: CDR1 SEHNR, CDR2 FQNEAQ (reference sequence). Trimming shortened V by 4 bases and J by 1 base, and 14 bases separated the two germline ends. The CDR3 DNA sequence: TGTGCCAGCAGCTCCTCAAGGGCCAGTTCCTACAATGAGCAGTTCTTC. This codes for CASSSSRASSYNEQFF.

The sample holds many counts of this clonotype. J is TRBJ2-7 and V is TRBV7-2; 8 nucleotides line up with TRBD2. Losses at the gene ends were 7 bases for V and 5 bases for J; bases not matched to a gene: 10. This CDR3 is 14 amino acids long. Germline V lookup: CDR1 SGHTA, CDR2 FQGNSA. CDR3 in DNA: TGTGCCAGCACCCCCGGACTAGCTCTCGACGAGCAGTACTTC. Its protein is CASTPGLALDEQYF.

The sample holds many counts of this clonotype. This chain uses TRBV7-2 with TRBJ2-4, with 11 bases lining up with TRBD2. The CDR3 spans 15 residues. The junction had 12 bases not matched to a gene; V was cut back by 5 bases and J by 12 bases. Germline V gene sequence: CDR1 SGHTA, CDR2 FQGNSA. The CDR3: CASSLGTSGQGSQYF. CDR3 bases: TGTGCCAGCAGCCTCGGGACTAGCGGTCAAGGGAGTCAGTACTTC. The full variable domain, completed using reference TRBV7-2 and TRBJ2-4, is GAGVSQSPSNKVTEKGKDVELRCDPISGHTALYWYRQSLGQGLEFLIYFQGNSAPDKSGLPSDRFSAERTGGSVSTLTIQRTQQEDSAVYLCASSLGTSGQGSQYFGAGTRLSVL.

Many counts were recorded for this clonotype. This chain connects TRBV11-2 to TRBJ2-5; 14 bases are a match to TRBD2. Germline-derived CDR1 and CDR2 are SGHAT and FQNNGV. This CDR3 spans 16 amino acids. V trimming: 5 bases; J trimming: 5 bases; junction bases outside the gene matches: 7. The CDR3 coding sequence is TGTGCCAGCAGCCCCAGACTAGCGGGAGGGCAGGAGACCCAGTACTTC. Its protein product is CASSPRLAGGQETQYF.

This clonotype was detected a few times. The rearrangement uses TRBV5-1 and TRBJ2-5; no definite D call. Germline V CDR1 and CDR2: SGHRS, YFSETQ. The CDR3 has 15 amino acids. V lost 0 bases and J lost 2, with 11 bases in between. CDR3: CASSLGVTVQETQYF. The CDR3 DNA reads TGCGCCAGCAGCTTGGGCGTCACGGTGCAAGAGACCCAGTACTTC. Full variable domain (remainder filled in from reference TRBV5-1 and TRBJ2-5): KAGVTQTPRYLIKTRGQQVTLSCSPISGHRSVSWYQQTPGQGLQFLFEYFSETQRNKGNFPGRFSGRQFSNSRSEMNVSTLELGDSALYLCASSLGVTVQETQYFGPGTRLLVL.

The sample holds many counts of this clonotype. The rearrangement links TRBV11-2 to TRBJ2-5; D might be TRBD2 (6 bases). The V gene lost 2 bases and the J gene lost 0 bases, with 10 bases spanning the gap. Germline lookup yields CDR1 SGHAT and CDR2 FQNNGV. The length of the CDR3 is 15 residues. The CDR3 is CASSLWSGYQETQYF. CDR3 in DNA: TGTGCCAGCAGCTTATGGAGCGGGTACCAAGAGACCCAGTACTTC.

This clonotype was found many times. The chain couples TRBV15 to TRBJ1-2; D gene unclear. Trimming shortened V by 0 bases and J by 4 bases, and 9 bases separated the two germline ends. Germline assignment: CDR1 LNHNV and CDR2 YYDKDF (reference sequence). The CDR3 runs to 14 residues. The CDR3 loop is CATSRDADGYGYTF. The DNA for the CDR3 is TGTGCCACCAGCAGAGACGCAGACGGCTATGGCTACACCTTC. The full variable domain, completed using reference TRBV15 and TRBJ1-2, is DAMVIQNPRYQVTQFGKPVTLSCSQTLNHNVMYWYQQKSSQAPKLLFHYYDKDFNNEADTPDNFQSRRPNTSFCFLDIRSPGLGDTAMYLCATSRDADGYGYTFGSGTRLTVV.

As regards this clonotype: This may be a read error: a much more frequent sequence differs by one nucleotide. This likely comes from a read error, as the CDR3 has no conserved phenylalanine or tryptophan at its end. J is TRBJ1-1 and V is TRBV7-8; 10 bases map to TRBD1. V lost 5 bases to trimming and J lost 2 bases; unmatched junction nucleotides: 2. CDR1 and CDR2 (germline): SGHVS, FQNEAQ. This CDR3 is 14 amino acids long. As DNA, the CDR3 is TGTGCCAGCAGCCGGGACAGGGGAAACACTGAAGCTTTCTCT. Translating gives CASSRDRGNTEAFS.

This clonotype was detected only a few times. This chain connects TRBV7-2 to TRBJ2-5; 7 nucleotides match TRBD2. Germline V gene data show CDR1 as SGHTA and CDR2 as FQGNSA. CDR3 size: 16 residues. V was clipped by 4 bases and J by 1 base; unmatched bases: 9. CDR3 DNA sequence: TGTGCCAGCAGCTCGTTTCTAGCGGTTGGCCAAGAGACCCAGTACTTC. It codes for CASSSFLAVGQETQYF.

Many counts were recorded for this clonotype. The CDR3 DNA follows: TGTGCCAGCAGCTTAGATGAGTATGCACACGCCGCGTTCTTC. It is translated as CASSLDEYAHAAFF. V and J are TRBV7-2 and TRBJ2-1, with D hard to call. Germline CDR1 is SGHTA and CDR2 is FQGNSA. This CDR3 comprises 14 residues. The V end was cut by 1 base, the J end by 15 bases, with 19 bases between.

This clonotype was detected many times. The chain is built from TRBV7-9 and TRBJ1-1, with a tentative D call TRBD1 (5 bases). Germline V CDR1 and CDR2: SEHNR, FQNEAQ (reference sequence). This CDR3 comprises 14 residues. V was pared by 3 bases and J by 3 bases, with 11 bases between. CDR3 region: CASSFGWGDTEAFF. In DNA form, the CDR3 reads TGTGCCAGCAGCTTTGGTTGGGGCGACACTGAAGCTTTCTTT.

This clonotype was observed at least ten times. The genes are TRBV10-3 and TRBJ2-1, with 10 bases fitting TRBD2. With 0 bases clipped from V and 8 bases from J, the junction kept 13 bases outside the gene matches. Germline CDR1 is ENHRY and CDR2 is SYGVKD. This CDR3 contains 18 residues. The DNA of the CDR3 is TGTGCCATCAGTGAGTCTGGTTCGGGACTAGCGATTGTGGATGAGCAGTTCTTC. Its translation: CAISESGSGLAIVDEQFF.

In this sample, this clonotype turned up many times. Relative to the germline gene, one junction end is altered; a read error may explain this. The V and J genes are TRBV7-8 and TRBJ1-5, with 10 bases matching TRBD1. Germline V gene lookup returns CDR1 SGHVS and CDR2 FQNEAQ. There are 11 residues in the CDR3. The CDR3: CASSIGQGEDF. The CDR3 nucleotides are TGTGCCAGCAGCATAGGACAGGGGGAGGATTTT.

J is TRBJ2-2 and V is TRBV4-1; the match to TRBD2 covers 7 bases. The germline V gene encodes CDR1 MGHRA and CDR2 YSYEKL. V lost 4 bases, J lost 0 bases, and 5 bases stayed unmatched. This CDR3 is built from 16 residues. The CDR3 DNA is TGCGCCAGCAGCCTCCTGGCGGGAGCGAACACCGGGGAGCTGTTTTTT. Translated, it gives CASSLLAGANTGELFF.

The table lists this clonotype with many counts. The J gene is TRBJ2-3, the V gene TRBV6-6; 9 bases agree with TRBD2. The CDR3 has 15 amino acids. V lost 8 bases and J lost 1; bases outside the gene matches: 7. Germline CDR1 is MNHNY and CDR2 is SVGAGI (reference sequence). CDR3: CASQGGGAGTDTQYF. DNA of the CDR3: TGTGCCAGCCAGGGCGGGGGGGCCGGCACAGATACGCAGTATTTT.